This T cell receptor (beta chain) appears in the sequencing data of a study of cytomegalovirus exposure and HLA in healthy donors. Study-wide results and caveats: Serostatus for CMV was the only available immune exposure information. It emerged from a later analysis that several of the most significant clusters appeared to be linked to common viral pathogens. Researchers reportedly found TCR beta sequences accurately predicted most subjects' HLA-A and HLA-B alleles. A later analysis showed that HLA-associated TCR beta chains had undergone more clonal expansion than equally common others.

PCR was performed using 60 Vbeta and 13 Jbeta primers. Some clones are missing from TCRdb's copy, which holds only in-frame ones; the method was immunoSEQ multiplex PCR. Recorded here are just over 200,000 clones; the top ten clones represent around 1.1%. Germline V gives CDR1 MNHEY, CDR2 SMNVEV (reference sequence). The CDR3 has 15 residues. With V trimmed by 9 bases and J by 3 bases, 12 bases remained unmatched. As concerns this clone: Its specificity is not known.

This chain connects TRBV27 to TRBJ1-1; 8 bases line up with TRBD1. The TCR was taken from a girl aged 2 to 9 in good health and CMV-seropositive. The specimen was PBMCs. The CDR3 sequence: CARSGTGIVHTEAFF. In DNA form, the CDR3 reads TGTGCCAGGTCCGGGACAGGAATTGTCCACACTGAAGCTTTCTTT.